This TCR beta chain stems from a study of blood T cell repertoires in COVID-19. Study-level background: Whether acute or convalescent, the COVID-19 samples came from the United States, Italy and Spain.

In the authors' workflow: Estimation of nucleated cell counts was performed using reference gene primer amplification. Assay used: immunoSEQ multiplex PCR; TCRdb lists only in-frame clones, some missing. V, J and clone size derive from that table, while D and trimming were established from the DNA sequence. Of tens of thousands of clones listed, approximately 71% are singletons. Germline CDR1 SGHTA, CDR2 FQGTGA. Trimming removed 5 bases from V and 6 bases from J; junction bases left unmatched: 9. CDR3 length equals 14 residues. This TCR came from a man between 65 and 79 years old with COVID-19, enrolled during active disease. This chain joins TRBV7-3 and TRBJ2-7; TRBD1 agrees at 8 bases. Sequencing was performed on peripheral blood. The CDR3: CASSRQGIPGEQYF. The CDR3 DNA sequence: TGTGCCAGCAGCCGACAGGGGATACCGGGCGAGCAGTACTTC.